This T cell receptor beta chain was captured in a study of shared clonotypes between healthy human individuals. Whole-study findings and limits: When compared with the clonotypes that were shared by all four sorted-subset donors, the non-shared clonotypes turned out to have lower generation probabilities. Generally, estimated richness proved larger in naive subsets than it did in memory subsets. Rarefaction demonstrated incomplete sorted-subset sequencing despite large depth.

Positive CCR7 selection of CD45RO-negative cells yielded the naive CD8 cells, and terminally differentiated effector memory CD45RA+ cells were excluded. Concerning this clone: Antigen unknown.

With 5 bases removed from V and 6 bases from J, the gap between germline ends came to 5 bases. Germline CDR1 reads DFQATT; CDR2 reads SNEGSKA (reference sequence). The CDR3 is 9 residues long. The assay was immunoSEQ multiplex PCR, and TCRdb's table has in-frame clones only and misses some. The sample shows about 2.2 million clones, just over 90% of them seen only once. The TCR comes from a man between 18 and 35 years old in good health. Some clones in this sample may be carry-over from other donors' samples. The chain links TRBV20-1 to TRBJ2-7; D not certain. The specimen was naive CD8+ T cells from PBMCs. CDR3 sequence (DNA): TGCAGTGCTTGGCCCGAGCAGTACTTC. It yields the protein CSAWPEQYF.